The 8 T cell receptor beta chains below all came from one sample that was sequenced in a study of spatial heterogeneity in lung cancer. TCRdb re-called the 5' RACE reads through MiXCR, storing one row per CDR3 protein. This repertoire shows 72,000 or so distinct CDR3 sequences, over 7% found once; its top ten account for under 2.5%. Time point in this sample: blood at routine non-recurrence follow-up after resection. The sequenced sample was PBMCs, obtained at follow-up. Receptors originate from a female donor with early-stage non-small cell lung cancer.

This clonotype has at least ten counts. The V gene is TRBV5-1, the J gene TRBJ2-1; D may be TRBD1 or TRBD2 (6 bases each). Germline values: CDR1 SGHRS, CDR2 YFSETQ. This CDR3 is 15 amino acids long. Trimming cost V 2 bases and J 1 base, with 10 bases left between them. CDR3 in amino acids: CASSFQGRSYNEQFF. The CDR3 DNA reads TGCGCCAGCAGCTTTCAGGGGAGGTCCTACAATGAGCAGTTCTTC.

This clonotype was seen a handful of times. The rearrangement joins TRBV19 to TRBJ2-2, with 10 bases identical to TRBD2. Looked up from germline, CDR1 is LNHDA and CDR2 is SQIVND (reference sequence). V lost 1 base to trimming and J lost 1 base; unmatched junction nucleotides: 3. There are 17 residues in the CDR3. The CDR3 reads CASSIGRTSGNTGELFF. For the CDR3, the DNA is TGTGCCAGTAGTATAGGTCGGACTAGCGGGAACACCGGGGAGCTGTTTTTT. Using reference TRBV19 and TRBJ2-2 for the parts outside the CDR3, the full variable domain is DGGITQSPKYLFRKEGQNVTLSCEQNLNHDAMYWYRQDPGQGLRLIYYSQIVNDFQKGDIAEGYSVSREKKESFPLTVTSAQKNPTAFYLCASSIGRTSGNTGELFFGEGSRLTVL.

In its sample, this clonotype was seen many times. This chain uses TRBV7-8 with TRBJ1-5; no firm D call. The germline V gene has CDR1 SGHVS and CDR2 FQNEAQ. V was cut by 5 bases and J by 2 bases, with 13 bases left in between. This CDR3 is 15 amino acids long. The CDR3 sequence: CASSARGSRNQPQHF. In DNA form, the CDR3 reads TGTGCCAGCAGCGCCCGGGGATCGCGCAATCAGCCCCAGCATTTT.

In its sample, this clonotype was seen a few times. CDR3 amino acids: CASSLVTGVEQYF. The CDR3 region has the DNA TGTGCCAGCAGTTTAGTTACAGGGGTCGAGCAGTACTTC. V is TRBV28 and J is TRBJ2-7, with TRBD1 matching 7 bases. V shed 2 bases, J shed 6 bases, and the junction held 4 bases outside the gene matches. The CDR3 has 13 residues. CDR1 is MDHEN, CDR2 SYDVKM, per germline.

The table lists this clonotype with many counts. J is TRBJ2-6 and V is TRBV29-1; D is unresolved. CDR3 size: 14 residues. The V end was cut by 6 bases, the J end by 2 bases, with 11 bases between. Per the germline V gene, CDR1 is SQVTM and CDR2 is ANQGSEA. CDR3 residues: CSVAQAAGANVLTF. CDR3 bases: TGCAGCGTAGCCCAGGCTGCTGGGGCCAACGTCCTGACTTTC.

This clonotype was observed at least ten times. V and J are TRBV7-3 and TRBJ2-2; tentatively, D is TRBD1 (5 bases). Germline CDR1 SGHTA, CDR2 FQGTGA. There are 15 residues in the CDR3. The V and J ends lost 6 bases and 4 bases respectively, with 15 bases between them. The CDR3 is CASSARASTTGELFF. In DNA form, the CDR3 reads TGTGCCAGCAGTGCCAGGGCTAGTACCACCGGGGAGCTGTTTTTT.

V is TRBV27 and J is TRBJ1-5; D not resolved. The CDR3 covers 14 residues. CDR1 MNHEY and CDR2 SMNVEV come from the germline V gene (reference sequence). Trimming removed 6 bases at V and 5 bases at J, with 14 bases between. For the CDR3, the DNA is TGTGCCAGCAGGCCCTACGACCTTGATCAGCCCCAGCATTTT. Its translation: CASRPYDLDQPQHF.

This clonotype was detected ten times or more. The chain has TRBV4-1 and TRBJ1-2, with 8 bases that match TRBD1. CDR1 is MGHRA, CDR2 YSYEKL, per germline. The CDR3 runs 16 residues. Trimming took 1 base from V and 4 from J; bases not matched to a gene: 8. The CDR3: CASSQAPGQVSYGYTF. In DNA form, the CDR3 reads TGCGCCAGCAGCCAAGCCCCGGGACAGGTTAGCTATGGCTACACCTTC.